The following is a TCR beta chain sequence with its context. This entry belongs to a study of blood T cell repertoires in COVID-19. Sequencing was performed with immunoSEQ multiplex PCR; in TCRdb, only in-frame clones are kept and a portion is missing. Among roughly 290,000 clones listed, around 85% were seen once. Sequencing used PBMCs or T cells enriched from blood (not recorded which). The clonotype was recovered from a woman in her 30s who had recovered from COVID-19.

The CDR3 protein is CASSLALNQPQHF. The CDR3 DNA sequence: TGTGCCAGCAGTTTAGCTTTAAATCAGCCCCAGCATTTT. V and J are TRBV12-3 or TRBV12-4 and TRBJ1-5; D is unclear. Trimming removed 0 bases at V and 4 bases at J, with 4 bases between. This CDR3 has 13 residues.